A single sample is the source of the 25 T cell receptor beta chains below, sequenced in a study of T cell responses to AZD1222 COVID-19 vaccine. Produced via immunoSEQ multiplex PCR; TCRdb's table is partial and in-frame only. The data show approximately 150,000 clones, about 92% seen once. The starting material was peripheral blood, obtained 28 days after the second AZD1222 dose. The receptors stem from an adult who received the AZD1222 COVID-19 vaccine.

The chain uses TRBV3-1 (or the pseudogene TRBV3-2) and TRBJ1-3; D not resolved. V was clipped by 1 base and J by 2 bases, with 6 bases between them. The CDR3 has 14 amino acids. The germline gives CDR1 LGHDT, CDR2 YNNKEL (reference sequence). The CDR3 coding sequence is TGTGCCAGCAGCCAAGCCAGTACTGGAAACACCATATATTTT. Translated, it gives CASSQASTGNTIYF.

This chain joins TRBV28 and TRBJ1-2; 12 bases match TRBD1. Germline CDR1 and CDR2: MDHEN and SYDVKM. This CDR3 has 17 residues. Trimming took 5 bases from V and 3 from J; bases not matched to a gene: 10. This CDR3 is CASSPPGTGGADYGYTF. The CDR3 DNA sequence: TGTGCCAGCAGTCCGCCCGGGACAGGGGGCGCCGACTATGGCTACACCTTC.

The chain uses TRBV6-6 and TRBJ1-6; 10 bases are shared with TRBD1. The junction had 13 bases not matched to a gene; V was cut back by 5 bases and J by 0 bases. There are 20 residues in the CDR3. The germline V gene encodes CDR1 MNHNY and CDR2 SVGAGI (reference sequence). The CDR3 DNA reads TGTGCCAGCAGTCGGGACAGGGGTAGTGACCCGAGCTCCTATAATTCACCCCTCCACTTT. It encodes CASSRDRGSDPSSYNSPLHF.

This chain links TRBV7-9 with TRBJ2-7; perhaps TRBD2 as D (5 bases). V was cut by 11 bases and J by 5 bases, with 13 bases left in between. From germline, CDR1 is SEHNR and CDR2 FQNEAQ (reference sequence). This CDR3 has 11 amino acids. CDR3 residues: CAASGFNEQYF. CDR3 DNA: TGTGCCGCATCGGGGTTTAACGAGCAGTACTTC.

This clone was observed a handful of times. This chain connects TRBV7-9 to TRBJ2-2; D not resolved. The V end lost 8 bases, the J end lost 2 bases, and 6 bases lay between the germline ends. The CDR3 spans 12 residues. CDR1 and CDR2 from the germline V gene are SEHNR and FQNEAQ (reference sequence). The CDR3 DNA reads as TGTGCCAGCGGGCATAACACCGGGGAGCTGTTTTTT. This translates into CASGHNTGELFF.

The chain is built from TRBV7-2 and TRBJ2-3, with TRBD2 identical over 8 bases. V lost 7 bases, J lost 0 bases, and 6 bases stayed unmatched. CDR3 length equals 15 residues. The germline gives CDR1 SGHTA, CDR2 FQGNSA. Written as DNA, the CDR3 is TGTGCCAGCATCCCTATAGCGGGAAGCACAGATACGCAGTATTTT. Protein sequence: CASIPIAGSTDTQYF.

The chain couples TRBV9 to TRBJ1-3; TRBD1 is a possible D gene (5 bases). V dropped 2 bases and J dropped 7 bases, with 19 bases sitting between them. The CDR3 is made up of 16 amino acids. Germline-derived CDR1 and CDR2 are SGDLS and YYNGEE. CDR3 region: CASSVQGDALGNTIYF. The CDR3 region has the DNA TGTGCCAGCAGCGTCCAGGGAGATGCGTTAGGGAACACCATATATTTT. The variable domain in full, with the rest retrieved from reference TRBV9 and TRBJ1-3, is DSGVTQTPKHLITATGQRVTLRCSPRSGDLSVYWYQQSLDQGLQFLIQYYNGEERAKGNILERFSAQQFPDLHSELNLSSLELGDSALYFCASSVQGDALGNTIYFGEGSWLTVV.

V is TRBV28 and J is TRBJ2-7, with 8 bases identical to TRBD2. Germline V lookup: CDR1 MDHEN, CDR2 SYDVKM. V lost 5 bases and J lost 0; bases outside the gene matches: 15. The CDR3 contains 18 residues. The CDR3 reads CASSPTFGGGQTSYEQYF. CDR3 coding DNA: TGTGCCAGCAGTCCTACCTTCGGGGGGGGGCAGACCTCCTACGAGCAGTACTTC.

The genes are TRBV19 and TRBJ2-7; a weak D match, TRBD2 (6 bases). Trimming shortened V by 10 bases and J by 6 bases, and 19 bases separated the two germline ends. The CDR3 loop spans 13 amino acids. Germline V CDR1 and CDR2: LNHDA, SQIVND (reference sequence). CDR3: CATRGSPYFEQYF. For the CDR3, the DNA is TGTGCCACACGGGGGTCCCCCTACTTCGAGCAGTACTTC. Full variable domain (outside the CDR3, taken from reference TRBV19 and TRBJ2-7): DGGITQSPKYLFRKEGQNVTLSCEQNLNHDAMYWYRQDPGQGLRLIYYSQIVNDFQKGDIAEGYSVSREKKESFPLTVTSAQKNPTAFYLCATRGSPYFEQYFGPGTRLTVT.

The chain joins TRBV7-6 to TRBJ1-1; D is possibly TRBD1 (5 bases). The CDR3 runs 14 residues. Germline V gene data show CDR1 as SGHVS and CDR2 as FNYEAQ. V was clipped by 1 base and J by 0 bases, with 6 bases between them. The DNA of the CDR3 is TGTGCCAGCAGCTTAGGACAGCTGAACACTGAAGCTTTCTTT. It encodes CASSLGQLNTEAFF.

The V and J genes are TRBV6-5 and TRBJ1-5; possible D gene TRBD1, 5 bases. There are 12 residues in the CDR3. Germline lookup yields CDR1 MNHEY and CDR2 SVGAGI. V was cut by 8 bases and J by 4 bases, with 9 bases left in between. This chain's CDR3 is CASSGSNQPQHF. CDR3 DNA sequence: TGTGCCAGCTCAGGGTCGAATCAGCCCCAGCATTTT.

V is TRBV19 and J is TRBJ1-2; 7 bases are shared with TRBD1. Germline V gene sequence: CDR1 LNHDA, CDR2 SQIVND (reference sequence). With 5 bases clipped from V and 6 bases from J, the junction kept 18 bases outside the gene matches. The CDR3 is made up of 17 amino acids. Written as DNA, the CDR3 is TGTGCCAGTAGTCGGGCCGGGACAGAGCCTTTTCTCCATGGCTACACCTTC. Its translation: CASSRAGTEPFLHGYTF.

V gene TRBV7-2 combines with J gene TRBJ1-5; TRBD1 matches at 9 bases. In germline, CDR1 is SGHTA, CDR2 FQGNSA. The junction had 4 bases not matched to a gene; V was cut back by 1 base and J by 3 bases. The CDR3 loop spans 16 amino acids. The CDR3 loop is CASSLGGTGHNQPQHF. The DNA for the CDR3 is TGTGCCAGCAGCTTAGGTGGGACAGGGCACAATCAGCCCCAGCATTTT.

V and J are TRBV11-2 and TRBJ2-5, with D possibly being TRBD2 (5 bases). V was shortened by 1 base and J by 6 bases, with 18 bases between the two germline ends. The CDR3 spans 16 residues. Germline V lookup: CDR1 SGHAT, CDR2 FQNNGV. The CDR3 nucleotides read TGTGCCAGCAGCTTAGGCAACCCTAGCTCCCTACAGACCCAGTACTTC. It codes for CASSLGNPSSLQTQYF.

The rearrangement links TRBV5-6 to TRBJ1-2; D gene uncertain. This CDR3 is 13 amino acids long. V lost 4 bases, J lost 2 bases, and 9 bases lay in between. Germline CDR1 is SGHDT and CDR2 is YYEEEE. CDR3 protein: CASSRDMNYGYTF. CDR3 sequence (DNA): TGTGCCAGCAGCCGAGACATGAACTATGGCTACACCTTC.

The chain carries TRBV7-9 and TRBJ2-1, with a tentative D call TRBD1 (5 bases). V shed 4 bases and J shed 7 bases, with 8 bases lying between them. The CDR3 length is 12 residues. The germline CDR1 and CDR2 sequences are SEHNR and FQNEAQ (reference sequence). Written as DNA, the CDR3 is TGTGCCAGCAGCTCCCAGGGAAATGAGCAGTTCTTC. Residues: CASSSQGNEQFF.

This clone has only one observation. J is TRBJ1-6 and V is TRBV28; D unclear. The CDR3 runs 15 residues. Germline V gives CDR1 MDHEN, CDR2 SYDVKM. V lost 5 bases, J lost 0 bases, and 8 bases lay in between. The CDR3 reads CASSESPSYNSPLHF. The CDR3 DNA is TGTGCCAGCAGTGAGAGTCCCTCCTATAATTCACCCCTCCACTTT. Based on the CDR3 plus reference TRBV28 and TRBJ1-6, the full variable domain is DVKVTQSSRYLVKRTGEKVFLECVQDMDHENMFWYRQDPGLGLRLIYFSYDVKMKEKGDIPEGYSVSREKKERFSLILESASTNQTSMYLCASSESPSYNSPLHFGNGTRLTVT.

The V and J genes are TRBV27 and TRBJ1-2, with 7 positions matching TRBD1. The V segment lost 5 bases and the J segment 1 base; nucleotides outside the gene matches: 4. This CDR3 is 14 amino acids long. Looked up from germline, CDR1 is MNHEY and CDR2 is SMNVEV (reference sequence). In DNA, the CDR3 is TGTGCCAGCAGTAGGGGGACAGATAACTATGGCTACACCTTC. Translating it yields CASSRGTDNYGYTF.

In nucleotides, the CDR3 is TGTGCCAGCAGCTTGGGCCAGGGGAGAAGTGAGCAGTTCTTC. Encoded protein: CASSLGQGRSEQFF. The V gene is TRBV5-4, the J gene TRBJ2-1; D possibly corresponds to TRBD1 (6 bases). Germline CDR1 SGHNT, CDR2 YYREEE (reference sequence). The CDR3 is 14 residues long. V was shortened by 0 bases and J by 9 bases, with 13 bases between the two germline ends.

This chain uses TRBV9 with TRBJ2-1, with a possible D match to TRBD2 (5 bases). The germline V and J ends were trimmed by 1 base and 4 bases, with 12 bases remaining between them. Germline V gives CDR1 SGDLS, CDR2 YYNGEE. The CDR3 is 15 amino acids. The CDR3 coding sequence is TGTGCCAGCAGCGTAAGGCCCGCGGGTTACAATGAGCAGTTCTTC. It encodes CASSVRPAGYNEQFF. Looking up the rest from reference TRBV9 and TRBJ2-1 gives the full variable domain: DSGVTQTPKHLITATGQRVTLRCSPRSGDLSVYWYQQSLDQGLQFLIQYYNGEERAKGNILERFSAQQFPDLHSELNLSSLELGDSALYFCASSVRPAGYNEQFFGPGTRLTVL.

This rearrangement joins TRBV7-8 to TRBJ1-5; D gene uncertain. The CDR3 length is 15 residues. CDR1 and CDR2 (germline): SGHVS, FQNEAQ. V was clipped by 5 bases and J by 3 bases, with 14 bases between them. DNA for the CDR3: TGTGCCAGCAGCCCAAGTCCAGGCCTCAATCAGCCCCAGCATTTT. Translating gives CASSPSPGLNQPQHF.

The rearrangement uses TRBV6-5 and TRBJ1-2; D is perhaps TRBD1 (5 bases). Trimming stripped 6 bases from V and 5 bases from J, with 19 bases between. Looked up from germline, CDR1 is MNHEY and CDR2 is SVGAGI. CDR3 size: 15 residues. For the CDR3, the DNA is TGTGCCAGCAGGGCATCGCAGGGAAATCAATATGGCTACACCTTC. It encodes CASRASQGNQYGYTF.

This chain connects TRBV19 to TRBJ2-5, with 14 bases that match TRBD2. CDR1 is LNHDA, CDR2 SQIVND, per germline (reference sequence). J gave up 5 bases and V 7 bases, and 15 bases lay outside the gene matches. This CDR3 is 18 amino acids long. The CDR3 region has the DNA TGTGCCAGTAAAAGGTTCACCGGGACTAGCGGGAGCGGCGAGACCCAGTACTTC. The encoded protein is CASKRFTGTSGSGETQYF.

In DNA, the CDR3 is TGTGCCAGCAGCTTGGAATCGGGAGCACACACAGATACGCAGTATTTT. As protein: CASSLESGAHTDTQYF. The chain links TRBV5-6 to TRBJ2-3, with D possibly matching TRBD2 (6 bases). Trimming left V 0 bases short and J 2 bases short, with 13 bases between. The germline V gene has CDR1 SGHDT and CDR2 YYEEEE. The CDR3 has 16 amino acids.

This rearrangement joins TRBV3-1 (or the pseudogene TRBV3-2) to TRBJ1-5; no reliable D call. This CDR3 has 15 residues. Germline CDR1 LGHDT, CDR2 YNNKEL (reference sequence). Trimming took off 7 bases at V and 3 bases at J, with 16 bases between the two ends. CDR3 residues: CASTKSGAPNQPQHF. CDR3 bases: TGTGCCAGCACCAAATCTGGCGCCCCCAATCAGCCCCAGCATTTT.